This TCR beta chain was documented in a study of cytomegalovirus exposure and HLA in healthy donors. The CDR3 has 16 residues. V lost 5 bases to trimming and J lost 3 bases, with 20 bases between them. In germline, CDR1 is SGHTA, CDR2 FQGNSA. Generated by immunoSEQ multiplex PCR, the TCRdb table keeps only in-frame clones and is missing some. The repertoire has 90,000 to 150,000 clones, around nine tenths of them found once; the top ten carry roughly 6%. The clonotype was recovered from a woman between 18 and 29 years old in good health and CMV-seropositive. Specimen: PBMCs. This rearrangement joins TRBV7-2 to TRBJ2-7, with a tentative D call TRBD2 (6 bases). CDR3 DNA sequence: TGTGCCAGCAGCCCTGGGTGGGGTGGGGGGTACTACGAGCAGTACTTC. Its translation is CASSPGWGGGYYEQYF.